This is a list of T cell receptor beta chains from one sample in a study of glioma-infiltrating T cells after dendritic cell vaccination. Clones were read by immunoSEQ multiplex PCR, and TCRdb kept only the in-frame ones, dropping some. This table has 25,000 to 35,000 clones, 90% appearing once. The source was blood, collected before dendritic cell vaccination. Every receptor here comes from a human donor with glioblastoma. CDR3s include the opening cysteine and the closing phenylalanine or tryptophan. Each record gives: CDR3 protein, CDR3 length, V gene, clone size. Clone size, where shown, is once, few, many, or a class for clones that have expanded.

CASSPLRAYEQYF,13,TRBV18,.
CASSRTGVESPLHF,14,TRBV6-5,.
CASSIKGGTGSSYEQYF,17,TRBV19,.
CASSPADPLANSPLHF,16,TRBV18,.
CASTRDSLSEAFF,13,TRBV7-9,once
CASSPSGYVQQYF,13,TRBV27,once
CASSRQGGGAADTQYF,16,TRBV19,.
CASSEALRSSGNTIYF,16,TRBV6-1,.
CASSIGNNGSPLHF,14,TRBV19,.
CASSLVTDYEQYF,13,TRBV5-1,.
CASSSPGGQETQYF,14,TRBV28,.